The text below deals with one T cell receptor beta chain. Its antigen is not known. The data derive from a study of monozygotic twins with inflammatory bowel disease. Notes on the study in general: No difference in repertoire similarity was seen between concordant and discordant twins, possibly because power was limited.

Sampling involved one blood draw (under 2.7 ml) for every donor. A total RNA quantity of 3500 ng went into each TCR library. TCRdb re-called the 5' RACE reads; one entry per CDR3 protein, DNA not given. The table lists approximately 200,000 distinct CDR3 sequences. The germline V gene has CDR1 SGHRS and CDR2 YFSETQ. The CDR3 is 16 residues long. This TCR came from a human donor with ulcerative colitis or Crohn's disease, or a healthy co-twin of an affected twin (not recorded which). The chain employs TRBV5-1 and TRBJ1-1; checking the TCRdb D call of TRBD1 is not possible without DNA. The sequenced sample was blood. CDR3 in amino acids: CASSLALFGGETEAFF.